Presented here are 21 T cell receptor beta chains from one specimen sequenced in a study of PD-L1 blockade in urothelial cancer. TCRdb's copy holds only in-frame clones and misses some; the assay was immunoSEQ multiplex PCR. The sample includes some 31,000 clones, less than 90% of them seen just once. The time point was: peripheral blood 6 weeks after treatment start. The source was PBMCs, collected around atezolizumab (anti-PD-L1) treatment. These receptors all stem from a man between 65 and 85 years old with urothelial cancer.

This chain links TRBV19 with TRBJ2-3; TRBD2 might be the D (6 bases). Germline CDR1 is LNHDA and CDR2 is SQIVND (reference sequence). V lost 5 bases and J lost 4, with 13 bases in between. The length of the CDR3 is 14 residues. The chain's CDR3 is CASSLGGRADTQYF. In DNA, the CDR3 is TGTGCCAGTAGTCTGGGGGGACGCGCAGATACGCAGTATTTT.

This chain uses TRBV6-5 with TRBJ2-3, with unresolved D. In germline, CDR1 is MNHEY, CDR2 SVGAGI. V was clipped by 2 bases and J by 0 bases, with 6 bases between them. This CDR3 is 14 amino acids long. Here the CDR3 DNA reads TGTGCCAGCAGTTACCGGCGGAGCACAGATACGCAGTATTTT. Protein sequence: CASSYRRSTDTQYF.

A few counts support this clone. CDR3 in amino acids: CASSPVVGTGLYEQYF. CDR3 DNA: TGTGCCAGCAGCCCGGTAGTAGGGACAGGGTTATACGAGCAGTACTTC. The J gene is TRBJ2-7, the V gene TRBV11-2, with 9 positions matching TRBD1. Trimming at V came to 5 bases and at J to 4 bases, leaving 12 bases not matched to a gene. The CDR3 length is 16 residues. From germline, CDR1 is SGHAT and CDR2 FQNNGV.

This rearrangement joins TRBV5-5 to TRBJ2-1; a weak D match, TRBD1 (5 bases). Between the trimmed V and J ends, which lost 1 base and 7 bases, there was a span of 6 bases. The germline V gene encodes CDR1 SGHKS and CDR2 YYEKEE (reference sequence). CDR3 length equals 12 residues. CDR3 sequence reads: CASSLKGNEQFF. CDR3 nucleotides: TGTGCCAGCAGCTTGAAGGGGAATGAGCAGTTCTTC.

The chain combines TRBV6-1 with TRBJ1-5, with 7 bases aligning to TRBD1. The trim removed 5 bases at V and 10 bases at J, leaving 5 bases unmatched. CDR1 and CDR2 from the germline V gene are MNHNS and SASEGT. This CDR3 comprises 12 residues. CDR3 loop: CASSFTGDPQHF. As DNA, the CDR3 is TGTGCCAGCAGTTTTACAGGGGACCCCCAGCATTTT.

The chain combines TRBV28 with TRBJ2-3; 8 nucleotides line up with TRBD2. This CDR3 is built from 17 residues. The germline gives CDR1 MDHEN, CDR2 SYDVKM. V shed 6 bases and J 6 bases; nucleotides not matched to a gene: 17. The CDR3 sequence: CASRISGLGPSQDTQYF. The CDR3 DNA reads TGTGCCAGCAGGATATCGGGACTAGGCCCCTCACAGGATACGCAGTATTTT.

This sequence joins TRBV7-2 and TRBJ2-3; D not certain. In germline, CDR1 is SGHTA, CDR2 FQGNSA. The CDR3 is 12 residues long. Trimming shortened V by 5 bases and J by 5 bases, and 8 bases separated the two germline ends. In DNA form, the CDR3 reads TGTGCCAGCAGCCACCCCGGAGATACGCAGTATTTT. This gives the protein CASSHPGDTQYF.

The chain combines TRBV19 with TRBJ2-5; D perhaps matches TRBD2 (7 bases). Germline CDR1 LNHDA, CDR2 SQIVND (reference sequence). The CDR3 sequence is 15 residues long. Trimming pared 3 bases from V and 4 bases from J, leaving 15 bases between. CDR3 region: CASSIGGQGRETQYF. The CDR3 coding sequence is TGTGCCAGTAGTATCGGGGGGCAGGGCAGAGAGACCCAGTACTTC. The variable domain in full, completed from reference TRBV19 and TRBJ2-5, reads DGGITQSPKYLFRKEGQNVTLSCEQNLNHDAMYWYRQDPGQGLRLIYYSQIVNDFQKGDIAEGYSVSREKKESFPLTVTSAQKNPTAFYLCASSIGGQGRETQYFGPGTRLLVL.

The chain is built from TRBV19 and TRBJ2-5; D not resolved. V was shortened by 5 bases and J by 5 bases, with 6 bases between the two germline ends. The CDR3 sequence is 11 residues long. The germline V gene encodes CDR1 LNHDA and CDR2 SQIVND (reference sequence). In DNA form, the CDR3 reads TGTGCCAGTAGTGTCGGGGAGACCCAGTACTTC. It specifies CASSVGETQYF.

This chain uses TRBV2 with TRBJ1-4; D gene uncertain. This CDR3 has 13 amino acids. V lost 7 bases and J 3 bases, leaving 9 bases between the germline ends. Germline-derived CDR1 and CDR2 are SNHLY and FYNNEI. The CDR3 sequence is CASMRLPNEKLFF. The CDR3 region has the DNA TGTGCCAGCATGAGATTGCCTAATGAAAAACTGTTTTTT.

Here the CDR3 reads CASSRLEGKLFF. The CDR3, as DNA: TGTGCCAGCAGCCGACTGGAGGGGAAACTGTTTTTT. This chain joins TRBV11-1 and TRBJ1-4, with D maybe TRBD1 (5 bases). The CDR3 loop spans 12 amino acids. V lost 5 bases and J 11 bases, leaving 12 bases between the germline ends. CDR1 is SGHAT, CDR2 FQDESV, per germline (reference sequence). Based on the CDR3 plus reference TRBV11-1 and TRBJ1-4, the full variable domain is EAEVAQSPRYKITEKSQAVAFWCDPISGHATLYWYRQILGQGPELLVQFQDESVVDDSQLPKDRFSAERLKGVDSTLKIQPAELGDSAMYLCASSRLEGKLFFGSGTQLSVL.

In DNA form, the CDR3 reads TGTGCCAGCAGTGACCAACGTGGCCGCAGTTCAGAGACCCAGTACTTC. Translating it yields CASSDQRGRSSETQYF. The chain couples TRBV2 to TRBJ2-5; no reliable D call. Trimming shortened V by 3 bases and J by 4 bases, and 18 bases separated the two germline ends. Germline loops: CDR1 SNHLY, CDR2 FYNNEI. There are 16 residues in the CDR3.

The chain carries TRBV7-2 and TRBJ1-5; 8 bases map to TRBD1. The CDR3 extends over 15 amino acids. Germline values: CDR1 SGHTA, CDR2 FQGNSA. Trimming cost V 3 bases and J 5 bases; bases outside gene matches: 6. The CDR3 loop is CASSLSPGQDQPQHF. The CDR3 DNA sequence: TGTGCCAGCAGCTTGTCCCCGGGACAGGATCAGCCCCAGCATTTT.

This clone has only a few counts. The chain combines TRBV29-1 with TRBJ1-2, with a tentative D call TRBD1 (6 bases). Germline V gene lookup returns CDR1 SQVTM and CDR2 ANQGSEA. V lost 4 bases and J 4 bases, leaving 13 bases between the germline ends. CDR3 length: 13 amino acids. Here the CDR3 DNA reads TGCAGCGTTGGGTCCCGGGACACCTATGGCTACACCTTC. This encodes CSVGSRDTYGYTF. Complete variable domain (other parts from reference TRBV29-1 and TRBJ1-2): SAVISQKPSRDICQRGTSLTIQCQVDSQVTMMFWYRQQPGQSLTLIATANQGSEATYESGFVIDKFPISRPNLTFSTLTVSNMSPEDSSIYLCSVGSRDTYGYTFGSGTRLTVV.

As for this clone: Within the sample, other DNA sequences also encode this same CDR3. The gene calls are TRBV11-2 and TRBJ2-7, with 12 bases aligning to TRBD2. Germline CDR1 is SGHAT and CDR2 is FQNNGV. The CDR3 is made up of 15 amino acids. V dropped 4 bases and J dropped 0; count of bases not matched to a gene: 1. The CDR3 spells CASSSGLAGSYEQYF. DNA of the CDR3: TGTGCCAGCAGCTCGGGACTAGCGGGCTCCTACGAGCAGTACTTC.

This chain links TRBV19 with TRBJ1-5, with D perhaps matching TRBD1 (6 bases). The V end lost 6 bases, the J end lost 4 bases, and 13 bases lay between the germline ends. The CDR3 sequence is 14 residues long. CDR1 and CDR2 from the germline V gene are LNHDA and SQIVND (reference sequence). The chain's CDR3 is CASSLAQGNQPQHF. For the CDR3, the DNA is TGTGCCAGTAGCCTGGCACAGGGAAATCAGCCCCAGCATTTT.

This clone turned up a few times. The CDR3 spells CASSLSRSNEKLFF. DNA of the CDR3: TGTGCCAGCAGCTTAAGCCGGTCTAATGAAAAACTGTTTTTT. The rearrangement joins TRBV7-9 to TRBJ1-4; D remains ambiguous. CDR1 and CDR2 (germline): SEHNR, FQNEAQ (reference sequence). This CDR3 comprises 14 residues. V was pared by 2 bases and J by 3 bases, with 7 bases between.

The chain carries TRBV2 and TRBJ1-4, with a possible D match to TRBD1 (6 bases). The V gene's germline CDR1 is SNHLY and CDR2 FYNNEI. Trimming cost V 2 bases and J 7 bases, with 14 bases left between them. The CDR3 runs 15 residues. The CDR3 DNA reads as TGTGCCAGCAGTGAAACCGGGACAAGAGGTGAAAAACTGTTTTTT. Protein product: CASSETGTRGEKLFF.

The chain joins TRBV15 to TRBJ1-1; D is unclear. V gave up 0 bases and J gave up 5 bases, with 13 bases separating them. The CDR3 has 15 residues. Germline V gene data show CDR1 as LNHNV and CDR2 as YYDKDF (reference sequence). The CDR3 DNA sequence: TGTGCCACCAGCAGAGATCCCCTCCCCGGTACTGAAGCTTTCTTT. It codes for CATSRDPLPGTEAFF.

The table lists this clone with a count of one. V usage is TRBV7-6 and J usage is TRBJ2-7, with TRBD1 matching over 8 bases. Trimming cost V 2 bases and J 4 bases; bases outside gene matches: 10. The CDR3 is made up of 16 amino acids. Germline V gives CDR1 SGHVS, CDR2 FNYEAQ. Here the CDR3 DNA reads TGTGCCAGCAGCTTAAGGCCCGGGACAGGACCTTACGAGCAGTACTTC. Translating gives CASSLRPGTGPYEQYF.

The rearrangement links TRBV21-1 to TRBJ2-1; the DNA was not compared with TRBD2, the D call given in the table. TRBV21-1 is reported as a pseudogene. The CDR3 runs 14 residues. This chain's CDR3 is CASSPRSDYNEQFF. CDR3 DNA sequence: TGTGCCAGCAGCCCTAGATCGGACTACAATGAGCAGTTCTTC.